A single sample is the source of the 21 T cell receptor beta chains below, sequenced in a study of Graves' ophthalmopathy and Graves' hyperthyroidism. Scientists amplified the TCR beta CDR3 regions from RNA transcripts. HTBI primers were used in a first-round RT-PCR, which preceded a second-round multiplex PCR. One entry per CDR3 protein results from TCRdb running MiXCR on the multiplex PCR reads. Seen here are some 410,000 distinct CDR3 sequences, roughly 20% observed once, and the top ten hold approximately 3.2%. Sequenced material: peripheral blood. These receptors were taken from a woman between 18 and 30 years old with stable Graves' hyperthyroidism.

This clonotype showed up many times. The chain employs TRBV28 and TRBJ1-1; 7 nucleotides match TRBD1. The V gene end was trimmed by 4 bases and the J gene end by 6 bases; junction bases not matched to a gene: 14. This CDR3 has 16 amino acids. From germline, CDR1 is MDHEN and CDR2 SYDVKM. The CDR3 spells CASSSASKTGWPEAFF. The CDR3 region has the DNA TGTGCCAGCAGTTCCGCCTCAAAGACAGGGTGGCCTGAAGCTTTCTTT.

Ten or more counts support this clonotype. The gene calls are TRBV28 and TRBJ1-2, with a possible D match to TRBD1 (5 bases). V was pared by 7 bases and J by 6 bases, with 12 bases between. CDR3 length: 12 residues. Germline V gene lookup returns CDR1 MDHEN and CDR2 SYDVKM. The CDR3 DNA sequence: TGTGCCAGCACCCCTGGGGGGAATGGCTACACCTTC. It codes for CASTPGGNGYTF.

This clonotype came up many times. The V and J genes are TRBV6-2 or TRBV6-3 and TRBJ2-2; 7 nucleotides agree with TRBD2. This CDR3 has 15 residues. The germline CDR1 and CDR2 sequences are MNHEY and SVGEGT. The ends lost 2 bases at V and 5 bases at J; junction bases unmatched: 5. The chain's CDR3 is CASSYRGSGTGELFF. CDR3 sequence (DNA): TGTGCCAGCAGTTACCGGGGTAGCGGGACCGGGGAGCTGTTTTTT.

This chain links TRBV29-1 with TRBJ1-1, with unresolved D. Germline CDR1 and CDR2: SQVTM and ANQGSEA. There are 13 residues in the CDR3. V lost 5 bases and J lost 0, with 10 bases in between. Written as DNA, the CDR3 is TGCAGCGTTCCGAACGACGTGAACACTGAAGCTTTCTTT. Translating gives CSVPNDVNTEAFF.

This clonotype was counted many times. This chain links TRBV19 with TRBJ1-5, with D tentatively TRBD1 (6 bases). The germline V gene has CDR1 LNHDA and CDR2 SQIVND (reference sequence). The CDR3 sequence is 13 residues long. With 9 bases removed from V and 5 bases from J, the gap between germline ends came to 14 bases. The CDR3 sequence: CASAGTNYQPQHF. Here the CDR3 DNA reads TGTGCCAGCGCAGGGACAAATTATCAGCCCCAGCATTTT. Drawing the rest from reference TRBV19 and TRBJ1-5, the complete variable domain is DGGITQSPKYLFRKEGQNVTLSCEQNLNHDAMYWYRQDPGQGLRLIYYSQIVNDFQKGDIAEGYSVSREKKESFPLTVTSAQKNPTAFYLCASAGTNYQPQHFGDGTRLSIL.

Ten or more counts support this clonotype. The V and J genes are TRBV29-1 and TRBJ2-5; 7 bases align to TRBD2. Trimming took 7 bases from V and 4 from J; bases not matched to a gene: 9. The germline CDR1 and CDR2 sequences are SQVTM and ANQGSEA. The CDR3 runs to 13 residues. CDR3 in DNA: TGCAGCGCCGACCCTAGCGGCGGAGAGACCCAGTACTTC. Its protein is CSADPSGGETQYF.

This clonotype has at least ten counts. The rearrangement links TRBV18 to TRBJ2-5, with D perhaps being TRBD1 or TRBD2 (5 bases each). The CDR3 runs 16 residues. Germline CDR1 is KGHSH and CDR2 is LQKENI. The V gene lost 3 bases and the J gene lost 5 bases, with 19 bases spanning the gap. The CDR3 DNA sequence: TGTGCCAGCTCACCCCCTGTCCAGGGACCAGGGGAGACCCAGTACTTC. It codes for CASSPPVQGPGETQYF.

This clonotype was recorded many times. The gene calls are TRBV6-4 and TRBJ1-1, with 7 bases aligning to TRBD1. The germline gives CDR1 MRHNA, CDR2 SNTAGT. The CDR3 consists of 15 residues. The V and J ends lost 4 bases and 2 bases, in that order; junction bases with no gene match: 7. The CDR3: CASSAPGQINTEAFF. CDR3 bases: TGTGCCAGCAGTGCCCCGGGACAGATAAACACTGAAGCTTTCTTT.

About this clonotype: One base away lies a much larger clone, so this may be a sequencing read error. The chain is built from TRBV19 and TRBJ2-2, with 8 bases fitting TRBD2. The germline V gene has CDR1 LNHDA and CDR2 SQIVND (reference sequence). CDR3 length: 14 residues. CDR3 nucleotides: TGTGCCAGTAGTAGCGGGAGGCGAACCGGGGAGCTGTGTTTT. It codes for CASSSGRRTGELCF.

The rearrangement joins TRBV4-1 to TRBJ2-7, with D uncertain. CDR1 is MGHRA, CDR2 YSYEKL, per germline. This CDR3 is built from 13 residues. V dropped 1 base and J dropped 6 bases, with 10 bases sitting between them. CDR3 protein: CASSQGSGLEQYF. The DNA of the CDR3 is TGCGCCAGCAGCCAAGGGTCCGGGCTCGAGCAGTACTTC.

V and J are TRBV6-5 and TRBJ2-6; D is unresolved. The CDR3 sequence is 16 residues long. Per germline, CDR1 MNHEY and CDR2 SVGAGI. Trimming took off 0 bases at V and 4 bases at J, with 10 bases between the two ends. The CDR3 spells CASSYSASSGANVLTF. CDR3 in DNA: TGTGCCAGCAGTTACTCGGCCAGCTCGGGGGCCAACGTCCTGACTTTC.

The table lists this clonotype with many counts. This sequence joins TRBV10-1 and TRBJ2-7; D is ambiguous. CDR3 length: 13 residues. Trimming stripped 5 bases from V and 0 bases from J, with 8 bases between. Germline values: CDR1 WNHNN, CDR2 SYGVQD (reference sequence). CDR3 in amino acids: CASSHRDSYEQYF. DNA of the CDR3: TGCGCCAGCAGTCACCGTGACTCCTACGAGCAGTACTTC.

Many counts were recorded for this clonotype. The chain recombines TRBV7-9 with TRBJ2-5; maybe TRBD2 (5 bases). Germline V gene data show CDR1 as SEHNR and CDR2 as FQNEAQ (reference sequence). The CDR3 is 12 residues long. Trimming shortened V by 11 bases and J by 4 bases, and 14 bases separated the two germline ends. The chain's CDR3 is CASGVGSETQYF. CDR3 DNA sequence: TGTGCCTCCGGGGTGGGGTCAGAGACCCAGTACTTC.

The sample holds many counts of this clonotype. V is TRBV20-1 and J is TRBJ2-5; no clear D. The CDR3 is 13 amino acids. V was trimmed by 6 bases and J by 7 bases, leaving 18 bases between them. From germline, CDR1 is DFQATT and CDR2 SNEGSKA (reference sequence). The DNA of the CDR3 is TGCAGTGCCTCCCTGCTAGAGTACGGGACCCAGTACTTC. Its protein product is CSASLLEYGTQYF.

The rearrangement uses TRBV2 and TRBJ2-7; TRBD2 might be the D (5 bases). The CDR3 spans 11 residues. Trimming took off 2 bases at V and 11 bases at J, with 10 bases between the two ends. The V gene's germline CDR1 is SNHLY and CDR2 FYNNEI. The CDR3 sequence: CASSESEVEYF. CDR3 nucleotides: TGTGCCAGCAGTGAATCGGAGGTGGAGTACTTC.

Remarks on this clonotype: This sequence may be a read error, since a much larger clone differs from it by one base. CDR3 bases: TGTGCCAGCAGCTTAGGACTAGAGGGAGGGCAAGAGACCCAGTACTTC. Its translation is CASSLGLEGGQETQYF. The chain uses TRBV7-8 and TRBJ2-5, with 7 bases matching TRBD2. Germline V gene sequence: CDR1 SGHVS, CDR2 FQNEAQ. The J segment lost 2 bases and the V segment lost 1 base, leaving 7 bases of the junction unmatched. The CDR3 contains 16 residues.

In this sample, this clonotype turned up many times. The rearrangement uses TRBV30 and TRBJ2-7; 8 bases are a match to TRBD1. Germline trimming cut 4 bases from V and 9 bases from J; bases unmatched to any gene: 8. The CDR3 is 12 amino acids. Germline V CDR1 and CDR2: GTSNPN, SVGIG (reference sequence). The CDR3 sequence is CAWTPGGRLQYF. DNA of the CDR3: TGTGCCTGGACCCCAGGGGGCAGACTGCAGTACTTC.

This clonotype was recorded many times. CDR3 loop: CSVESASSYGYTF. The DNA of the CDR3 is TGCAGCGTTGAGTCAGCAAGTTCCTATGGCTACACCTTC. The chain carries TRBV29-1 and TRBJ1-2; D remains unclear. CDR3 length: 13 amino acids. Germline CDR1 is SQVTM and CDR2 is ANQGSEA. The V end lost 3 bases, the J end lost 4 bases, and 12 bases lay between the germline ends.

This clonotype was observed a handful of times. The V and J genes are TRBV30 and TRBJ1-2, with 7 bases matching TRBD1. Germline V gene data show CDR1 as GTSNPN and CDR2 as SVGIG (reference sequence). The CDR3 is 16 amino acids. The V gene end was trimmed by 2 bases and the J gene end by 6 bases; junction bases not matched to a gene: 15. The CDR3 nucleotides are TGTGCCTGGAGTTCTACGAGGGTACAGGGGAGCGATGGCTACACCTTC. Encoded protein: CAWSSTRVQGSDGYTF.

The rearrangement uses TRBV2 and TRBJ2-7; possible D gene TRBD2, 6 bases. The J call is doubtful: the DNA matches TRBJ2-1 better. The germline V gene has CDR1 SNHLY and CDR2 FYNNEI. This CDR3 region has 14 residues. Here the CDR3 DNA reads TGTGCCAGCAGACCCCTGGAGGGAGCTAGGGAGCAGTTCTTC. Amino acid sequence: CASRPLEGAREQFF.

The table lists this clonotype with many counts. The chain employs TRBV19 and TRBJ2-7; the D gene is possibly TRBD2 (6 bases). The ends were cut back, 5 bases at V and 3 bases at J, with 14 bases in the middle. Germline loops: CDR1 LNHDA, CDR2 SQIVND (reference sequence). The CDR3 has 14 amino acids. CDR3 sequence reads: CASSPGGADYEQYF. The CDR3 DNA follows: TGTGCCAGTAGTCCCGGAGGGGCAGACTACGAGCAGTACTTC.